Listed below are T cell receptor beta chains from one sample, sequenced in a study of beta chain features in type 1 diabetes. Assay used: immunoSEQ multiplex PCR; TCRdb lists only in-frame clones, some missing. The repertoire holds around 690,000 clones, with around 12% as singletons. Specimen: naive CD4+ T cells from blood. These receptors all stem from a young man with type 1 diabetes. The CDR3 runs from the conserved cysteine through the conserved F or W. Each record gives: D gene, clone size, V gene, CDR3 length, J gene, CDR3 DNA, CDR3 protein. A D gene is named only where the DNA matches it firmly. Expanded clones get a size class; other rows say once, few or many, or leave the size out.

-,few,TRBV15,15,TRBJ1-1,TGTGCCACCAGCAGAGATCGAGGGGAATACACTGAAGCTTTCTTT,CATSRDRGEYTEAFF
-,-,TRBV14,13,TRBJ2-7,TGTGCCAGCAGTCTCTACAGGGCCTACGAGCAGTACTTC,CASSLYRAYEQYF
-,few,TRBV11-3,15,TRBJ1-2,TGTGCCAGCAGCTTAACCCCCCCAGGGGCCTATGGCTACACCTTC,CASSLTPPGAYGYTF
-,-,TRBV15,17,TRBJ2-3,TGTGCCACCAGCAGACCCTGGGAAGGGGGGAGCACAGATACGCAGTATTTT,CATSRPWEGGSTDTQYF
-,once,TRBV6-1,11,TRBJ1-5,TGTGCCAGCAGGGGTGGGCAGCCCCAGCATTTT,CASRGGQPQHF
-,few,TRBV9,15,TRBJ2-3,TGTGCCAGCAGCTTCTCTTCAGGGGCGACAGATACGCAGTATTTT,CASSFSSGATDTQYF
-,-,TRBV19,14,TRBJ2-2,TGTGCCAGTAGTATGGCACCCCCGAACGGGGAGCTGTTTTTT,CASSMAPPNGELFF
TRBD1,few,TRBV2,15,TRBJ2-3,TGTGCCAGCAGTGAAGGAGGACAGGGCGGGGATACGCAGTATTTT,CASSEGGQGGDTQYF
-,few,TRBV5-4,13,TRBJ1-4,TGTGCCAGCAGCTCTCCGTCCGAAGAAAAACTGTTTTTT,CASSSPSEEKLFF
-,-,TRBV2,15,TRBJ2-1,TGTGCCAGCAGTGAGGGGGGGGCTGCAGCCAATGAGCAGTTCTTC,CASSEGGAAANEQFF
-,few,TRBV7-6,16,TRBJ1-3,TGTGCCAGCAGCCTAGCAGCGGTGAGCTCTGGAAACACCATATATTTT,CASSLAAVSSGNTIYF
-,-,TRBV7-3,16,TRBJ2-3,TGTGCCAGCAGCTTAACGTGGGGGGCGTCCACAGATACGCAGTATTTT,CASSLTWGASTDTQYF
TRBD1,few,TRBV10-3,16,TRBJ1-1,TGTGCCATCAGTGGGGACAGAAGTATAGGCAACACTGAAGCTTTCTTT,CAISGDRSIGNTEAFF
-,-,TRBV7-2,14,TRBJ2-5,TGTGCCAGCAGCTTAGAAGGACTACAAGAGACCCAGTACTTC,CASSLEGLQETQYF
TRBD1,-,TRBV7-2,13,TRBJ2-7,TGTGCCAGCAGCTTGGACAGGGACTTCGAGCAGTACTTC,CASSLDRDFEQYF
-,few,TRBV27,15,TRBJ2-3,TGTGCCAGCAGTTCCTTTAAATTTCCCACAGATACGCAGTATTTT,CASSSFKFPTDTQYF
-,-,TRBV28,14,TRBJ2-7,TGTGCCAGCAGTACCACGGGTGGGGGCTACGAGCAGTACTTC,CASSTTGGGYEQYF
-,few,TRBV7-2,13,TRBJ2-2,TGTGCCAGCAGCGCACGGAACACCGGGGAGCTGTTTTTT,CASSARNTGELFF
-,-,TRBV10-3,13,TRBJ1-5,TGTGCCATCAGTGAAATGGGCAATCAGCCCCAGCATTTT,CAISEMGNQPQHF
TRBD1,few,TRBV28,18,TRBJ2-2,TGTGCCAGCAGTTTGGTGGGACAGGGGGTGTTAAACACCGGGGAGCTGTTTTTT,CASSLVGQGVLNTGELFF
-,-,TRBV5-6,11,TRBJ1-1,TGTGCCAGCAGCCTGAACACTGAAGCTTTCTTT,CASSLNTEAFF
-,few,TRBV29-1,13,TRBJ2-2,TGCAGCGCTGAACCTCGGATAACCGGGGAGCTGTTTTTT,CSAEPRITGELFF
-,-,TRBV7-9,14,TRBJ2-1,TGTGCCAGCAGCTCGACCGGACGGAACAATGAGCAGTTCTTC,CASSSTGRNNEQFF
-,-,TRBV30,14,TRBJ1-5,TGTGCCTGGAGTGTAAGGTCGGGTTATCAGCCCCAGCATTTT,CAWSVRSGYQPQHF
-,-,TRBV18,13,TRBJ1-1,TGTGCCAGCTCACCAAGTACTGCAGGATGGGCTTTCTTT,CASSPSTAGWAFF
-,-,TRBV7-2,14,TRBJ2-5,TGTGCCAGCAGCACGGGCCTCGGGTTGGAGACCCAGTACTTC,CASSTGLGLETQYF
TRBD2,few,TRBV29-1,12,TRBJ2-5,TGCAGCGTTGAACCGGGGGGAGAGACCCAGTACTTC,CSVEPGGETQYF
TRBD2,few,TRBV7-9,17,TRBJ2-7,TGTGCCAGCAGCTTAGGGGTCCTAGCGGATATCTCCTACGAGCAGTACTTC,CASSLGVLADISYEQYF
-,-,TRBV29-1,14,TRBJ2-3,TGCAGCGTTGAAAGAGGGGATAGCGGAGATACGCAGTATTTT,CSVERGDSGDTQYF
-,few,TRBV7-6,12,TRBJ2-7,TGTGCCAGCAGCTTATCCGTATACGAGCAGTACTTC,CASSLSVYEQYF
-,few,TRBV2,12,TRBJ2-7,TGTGCCAGCAGTGAAATTCAGGGGTTGGTGTACTTC,CASSEIQGLVYF
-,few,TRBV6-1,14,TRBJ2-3,TGTGCCAGCATGAGAGGAGGTCCCACAGATACGCAGTATTTT,CASMRGGPTDTQYF
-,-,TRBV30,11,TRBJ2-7,TGTGCCTGGGGGACACTCTACGAGCAGTACTTC,CAWGTLYEQYF
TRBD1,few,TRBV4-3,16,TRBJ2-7,TGCGCCAGCAGCCAAAGGTTAGGACAGGGGGTAAGCGAGCAGTACTTC,CASSQRLGQGVSEQYF
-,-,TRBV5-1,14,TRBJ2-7,TGCGCCAGCAGCTTGATCAGGGACTCCTACGAGCAGTACTTC,CASSLIRDSYEQYF
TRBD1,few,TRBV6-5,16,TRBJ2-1,TGTGCCAGCAGTTATAGTGTACGACAGGGGGCCAATGAGCAGTTCTTC,CASSYSVRQGANEQFF
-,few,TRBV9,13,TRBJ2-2,TGTGCCAGCAGCCCTCGGGACACCGGGGAGCTGTTTTTT,CASSPRDTGELFF
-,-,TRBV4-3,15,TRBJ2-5,TGCGCCAGCAGCCCCGTAAGGGGCGGCTTAGGGACCCAGTACTTC,CASSPVRGGLGTQYF